The rows below give T cell receptor beta chains drawn from one sample of a study of T cell responses to AZD1222 COVID-19 vaccine. Profiling relied on immunoSEQ multiplex PCR, and the TCRdb table lists in-frame clones only, not all of them. Here the sample spans about 170,000 clones, approximately 95% being singletons. Sequences were derived from peripheral blood, sampled on day 0 of AZD1222 vaccination. Receptors were obtained from an adult in good health. CDR3s include the opening cysteine and the closing phenylalanine or tryptophan. Fields, in order: V gene, J gene, clone size, D gene, CDR3 DNA, CDR3 protein. The D gene is left open where the match is weak. Size is stated for part of the rows, as once, few or many counts, or as a class when the clone is expanded.

v_call: TRBV19
j_call: TRBJ2-1
clone_size: NA
d_call: TRBD2
cdr3_nt: TGTGCCAGTAGAATAGCGGGAGGGGTTGAGCAGTTCTTC
cdr3_aa: CASRIAGGVEQFF

v_call: TRBV12-3/TRBV12-4
j_call: TRBJ1-5
clone_size: NA
d_call: NA
cdr3_nt: TGTGCCAGTGGGGATAGCAATCAGCCCCAGCATTTT
cdr3_aa: CASGDSNQPQHF

v_call: TRBV7-6
j_call: TRBJ2-7
clone_size: NA
d_call: TRBD1
cdr3_nt: TGTGCCAGCAGCTTAGGCGACAGGGGACCTTTGAGCGAAGAGCAGTACTTC
cdr3_aa: CASSLGDRGPLSEEQYF

v_call: TRBV11-2
j_call: TRBJ1-1
clone_size: NA
d_call: TRBD1
cdr3_nt: TGTGCCAGCAGCTTCGGGACAGTCGGTGAAGCTTTCTTT
cdr3_aa: CASSFGTVGEAFF

v_call: TRBV5-6
j_call: TRBJ1-2
clone_size: NA
d_call: TRBD1
cdr3_nt: TGTGCCAGCAGCTTGTATCCGGGACAGCAAGTCTATGGCTACACCTTC
cdr3_aa: CASSLYPGQQVYGYTF

v_call: TRBV7-9
j_call: TRBJ2-1
clone_size: NA
d_call: NA
cdr3_nt: TGTGCCAGCAGCCCCTTACGCGCCGAAGGCGGGCAGTTCTTC
cdr3_aa: CASSPLRAEGGQFF

v_call: TRBV28
j_call: TRBJ1-5
clone_size: NA
d_call: NA
cdr3_nt: TGTGCCAGCAGTCTGGGGGCCTACCCTCCTGATCAGCCCCAGCATTTT
cdr3_aa: CASSLGAYPPDQPQHF

v_call: TRBV19
j_call: TRBJ1-1
clone_size: NA
d_call: NA
cdr3_nt: TGTGCCAGTACCTGGAGACAGCAGAACACTGAAGCTTTCTTT
cdr3_aa: CASTWRQQNTEAFF

v_call: TRBV19
j_call: TRBJ2-3
clone_size: NA
d_call: NA
cdr3_nt: TGTGCCAGTAGTATAACGGGGGGCACAGATACGCAGTATTTT
cdr3_aa: CASSITGGTDTQYF

v_call: TRBV5-1
j_call: TRBJ2-1
clone_size: NA
d_call: NA
cdr3_nt: TGCGCCAGCAGCGATCCATCAACGGGTGAGCAGTTCTTC
cdr3_aa: CASSDPSTGEQFF

v_call: TRBV15
j_call: TRBJ1-3
clone_size: NA
d_call: NA
cdr3_nt: TGTGCCACCAGCAGAGATCCAACAGGGCTGAACACCATATATTTT
cdr3_aa: CATSRDPTGLNTIYF

v_call: TRBV27
j_call: TRBJ1-1
clone_size: NA
d_call: NA
cdr3_nt: TGTGCCAGCAGCCCCCGGGGTCGTGACACTGAAGCTTTCTTT
cdr3_aa: CASSPRGRDTEAFF

v_call: TRBV5-4
j_call: TRBJ2-7
clone_size: NA
d_call: NA
cdr3_nt: TGTGCCAGCAGCACCCCTCTGGACGCCTACCTGGACGAGCAGTACTTC
cdr3_aa: CASSTPLDAYLDEQYF

v_call: TRBV11-2
j_call: TRBJ1-5
clone_size: NA
d_call: NA
cdr3_nt: TGTGCCAGCAGCTTAGACGTTCGTCAGCCCCAGCATTTT
cdr3_aa: CASSLDVRQPQHF

v_call: TRBV5-1
j_call: TRBJ1-1
clone_size: NA
d_call: NA
cdr3_nt: TGCGCCAGCAGCTTCTTGGGCGACACTGAAGCTTTCTTT
cdr3_aa: CASSFLGDTEAFF

v_call: TRBV6-5
j_call: TRBJ2-2
clone_size: NA
d_call: NA
cdr3_nt: TGTGCCAGCAGTTACTTCGGGGACGGGGAGCTGTTTTTT
cdr3_aa: CASSYFGDGELFF

v_call: TRBV25-1
j_call: TRBJ2-7
clone_size: once
d_call: NA
cdr3_nt: TGTGCCAGCACTTCGCTGTCCGAGCAGTACTTC
cdr3_aa: CASTSLSEQYF

v_call: TRBV6-1
j_call: TRBJ2-1
clone_size: NA
d_call: NA
cdr3_nt: TGTGCCAGCAGTGAACTAAGTTGGAAACAGGAGCAGTTCTTC
cdr3_aa: CASSELSWKQEQFF

v_call: TRBV5-4
j_call: TRBJ2-1
clone_size: NA
d_call: NA
cdr3_nt: TGTGCCAGCAGCGGACTTCCTACTAACAATGAGCAGTTCTTC
cdr3_aa: CASSGLPTNNEQFF

v_call: TRBV11-2
j_call: TRBJ1-2
clone_size: NA
d_call: TRBD1
cdr3_nt: TGTGCCAGCAGCTCAAGGACAGGGCCCACCTATGGCTACACCTTC
cdr3_aa: CASSSRTGPTYGYTF

v_call: TRBV7-9
j_call: TRBJ2-3
clone_size: NA
d_call: NA
cdr3_nt: TGTGCCAGCAGCTTAAGCACCACAGATACGCAGTATTTT
cdr3_aa: CASSLSTTDTQYF

v_call: TRBV5-1
j_call: TRBJ1-3
clone_size: NA
d_call: NA
cdr3_nt: TGCGCCAGCAGCCCGCCCGAGGTTGGAAACACCATATATTTT
cdr3_aa: CASSPPEVGNTIYF

v_call: TRBV3-1/TRBV3-2
j_call: TRBJ2-3
clone_size: NA
d_call: NA
cdr3_nt: TGTGCCAGCAGAGATAATACTTTGGATACGCAGTATTTT
cdr3_aa: CASRDNTLDTQYF

v_call: TRBV12-3/TRBV12-4
j_call: TRBJ1-2
clone_size: NA
d_call: NA
cdr3_nt: TGTGCCAGCAGTTTGACTCCTAACTATGGCTACACCTTC
cdr3_aa: CASSLTPNYGYTF

v_call: TRBV18
j_call: TRBJ1-2
clone_size: NA
d_call: NA
cdr3_nt: TGTGCCAGCTCACCCCTACCTGAGACAACCAACTATGGCTACACCTTC
cdr3_aa: CASSPLPETTNYGYTF

v_call: TRBV27
j_call: TRBJ2-5
clone_size: NA
d_call: NA
cdr3_nt: TGTGCCAGCACCGGTCCTGGAGGGACCCAGTACTTC
cdr3_aa: CASTGPGGTQYF

v_call: TRBV11-2
j_call: TRBJ1-3
clone_size: NA
d_call: NA
cdr3_nt: TGTGCCAGCAGCTTCTCCGGCTCTGGAAACACCATATATTTT
cdr3_aa: CASSFSGSGNTIYF

v_call: TRBV6-5
j_call: TRBJ2-1
clone_size: NA
d_call: NA
cdr3_nt: TGTGCCAGCAGTACCGAGGGGTTGGGGCACAATGAGCAGTTCTTC
cdr3_aa: CASSTEGLGHNEQFF

v_call: TRBV5-1
j_call: TRBJ1-5
clone_size: NA
d_call: NA
cdr3_nt: TGCGCCAGCAGCTTGTATTCCTCGGGTGGTGAGCAGCCCCAGCATTTT
cdr3_aa: CASSLYSSGGEQPQHF

v_call: TRBV5-6
j_call: TRBJ2-7
clone_size: NA
d_call: NA
cdr3_nt: TGTGCCAGCAGCTTGGATCGATACTACGAGCAGTACTTC
cdr3_aa: CASSLDRYYEQYF

v_call: TRBV6-4
j_call: TRBJ1-6
clone_size: NA
d_call: NA
cdr3_nt: TGTGCCAGCAGACAGAGCTCCTATAATTCACCCCTCCACTTT
cdr3_aa: CASRQSSYNSPLHF

v_call: TRBV5-5
j_call: TRBJ1-4
clone_size: NA
d_call: NA
cdr3_nt: TGTGCCAGCAGTTTGGACAGACGATCTGAAAAACTGTTTTTT
cdr3_aa: CASSLDRRSEKLFF

v_call: TRBV5-1
j_call: TRBJ2-7
clone_size: NA
d_call: TRBD2
cdr3_nt: TGCGCCAGCAGCTTGGGGGGACTAGCGTTCGAGCAGTACTTC
cdr3_aa: CASSLGGLAFEQYF

v_call: TRBV27
j_call: TRBJ1-4
clone_size: NA
d_call: NA
cdr3_nt: TGTGCCAGCCGCCAGGGATATATTGGGGAAAAACTGTTTTTT
cdr3_aa: CASRQGYIGEKLFF

v_call: TRBV11-2
j_call: TRBJ2-1
clone_size: once
d_call: NA
cdr3_nt: TGTGCCAGCGGCAACAATGAGCAGTTCTTC
cdr3_aa: CASGNNEQFF

v_call: TRBV18
j_call: TRBJ2-1
clone_size: NA
d_call: TRBD1
cdr3_nt: TGTGCCAGCTCACCACCGGGACAGGCCATGAACCTGCAGTTCTTC
cdr3_aa: CASSPPGQAMNLQFF

v_call: TRBV29-1
j_call: TRBJ1-2
clone_size: NA
d_call: NA
cdr3_nt: TGCAGCGTTGGGGACACGGGCTATGGCTACACCTTC
cdr3_aa: CSVGDTGYGYTF

v_call: TRBV6-5
j_call: TRBJ1-1
clone_size: NA
d_call: NA
cdr3_nt: TGTGCCAGCCGGCCGAAGAGGGCCGGAGGGATTTGGGCTTTCTTT
cdr3_aa: CASRPKRAGGIWAFF

v_call: TRBV7-9
j_call: TRBJ1-3
clone_size: NA
d_call: NA
cdr3_nt: TGTGCCAGCAGGGGCACTGGAAACACCATATATTTT
cdr3_aa: CASRGTGNTIYF

v_call: TRBV18
j_call: TRBJ1-1
clone_size: NA
d_call: NA
cdr3_nt: TGTGCCAGCTCAATTGGCCCGGAAGCTTTCTTT
cdr3_aa: CASSIGPEAFF

v_call: TRBV19
j_call: TRBJ1-1
clone_size: NA
d_call: TRBD1
cdr3_nt: TGTGCCAGTAGTATGGGACAGGGCTCAACTGAAGCTTTCTTT
cdr3_aa: CASSMGQGSTEAFF

v_call: TRBV5-5
j_call: TRBJ2-1
clone_size: NA
d_call: NA
cdr3_nt: TGTGCCAGCAGCTTGATCCCGGTGGATTACAATGAGCAGTTCTTC
cdr3_aa: CASSLIPVDYNEQFF

v_call: TRBV5-1
j_call: TRBJ2-5
clone_size: NA
d_call: NA
cdr3_nt: TGCGCCAGCAGCAGGGATCCCTTGGGTGAAGAGACCCAGTACTTC
cdr3_aa: CASSRDPLGEETQYF

v_call: TRBV5-1
j_call: TRBJ1-3
clone_size: NA
d_call: TRBD1
cdr3_nt: TGCGCCAGCAGCCCGGGACAGGGGATAACGTCTGGAAACACCATATATTTT
cdr3_aa: CASSPGQGITSGNTIYF

v_call: TRBV29-1
j_call: TRBJ1-2
clone_size: NA
d_call: NA
cdr3_nt: TGCAGCGTGTCGATAGGGGATTTTGGCTATGGCTACACCTTC
cdr3_aa: CSVSIGDFGYGYTF

v_call: TRBV5-1
j_call: TRBJ2-5
clone_size: NA
d_call: TRBD1
cdr3_nt: TGCGCCAGCAGCTTGGGGGGACAGGTTTTGGGAGAGACCCAGTACTTC
cdr3_aa: CASSLGGQVLGETQYF

v_call: TRBV6-5
j_call: TRBJ1-5
clone_size: once
d_call: TRBD1
cdr3_nt: TGTGCCAGCAGGGATCAGGGGGCGAGCAATCAGCCCCAGCATTTT
cdr3_aa: CASRDQGASNQPQHF

v_call: TRBV11-2
j_call: TRBJ2-7
clone_size: NA
d_call: NA
cdr3_nt: TGTGCCAGCAGCTCCTCCTACGAGCAGTACTTC
cdr3_aa: CASSSSYEQYF